The 20 T cell receptor beta chains listed next were all sequenced from one sample in a study of blood T cell repertoires in COVID-19. Data came from immunoSEQ multiplex PCR; TCRdb stores just in-frame clones and leaves some out. The sample comprises about 200,000 clones, around 90% of which are singletons, and approximately 7.6% rests with the top ten. Material for sequencing was PBMCs or T cells enriched from blood (not recorded which). Receptors were obtained from a young woman who had recovered from COVID-19.

V and J are TRBV6-1 and TRBJ1-6; TRBD1 is a possible D gene (5 bases). The germline V and J ends were trimmed by 3 bases and 8 bases, with 8 bases remaining between them. The CDR3 covers 13 residues. The germline V gene encodes CDR1 MNHNS and CDR2 SASEGT. DNA of the CDR3: TGTGCCAGCAGTGACAGGGCTCATTCACCCCTCCACTTT. Amino acid sequence: CASSDRAHSPLHF.

The V and J genes are TRBV7-8 and TRBJ2-1, with a weak D call TRBD1 (6 bases). Germline V gene sequence: CDR1 SGHVS, CDR2 FQNEAQ. With 5 bases removed from V and 10 bases from J, the gap between germline ends came to 12 bases. The CDR3 length is 12 residues. The CDR3 sequence is CASSHLDREQFF. The DNA for the CDR3 is TGTGCCAGCAGCCACCTGGACAGAGAGCAGTTCTTC.

The chain combines TRBV6-5 with TRBJ2-3; 8 nucleotides line up with TRBD1. V was clipped by 5 bases and J by 5 bases; unmatched bases: 6. The length of the CDR3 is 14 residues. Germline loops: CDR1 MNHEY, CDR2 SVGAGI. The CDR3 nucleotides read TGTGCCAGCAGTCTGACAGGGGTAGGAGATACGCAGTATTTT. It yields the protein CASSLTGVGDTQYF.

The chain has TRBV10-3 and TRBJ2-5; 8 bases agree with TRBD1. V trimming: 5 bases; J trimming: 3 bases; junction bases outside the gene matches: 14. This CDR3 region has 17 residues. Germline assignment: CDR1 ENHRY and CDR2 SYGVKD. Written as DNA, the CDR3 is TGTGCCATCAGTCCGGGCCAGGGGGCGGCGAGTGAAGAGACCCAGTACTTC. It specifies CAISPGQGAASEETQYF.

This chain uses TRBV2 with TRBJ2-4; D ambiguous. This CDR3 comprises 14 residues. Per the germline V gene, CDR1 is SNHLY and CDR2 is FYNNEI. Trimming cost V 3 bases and J 2 bases, with 8 bases left between them. The CDR3 DNA is TGTGCCAGCAGTGACCAGGCGTCCAAAAACATTCAGTACTTC. Translating gives CASSDQASKNIQYF.

V gene TRBV29-1 combines with J gene TRBJ1-2; TRBD1 matches 8 bases. CDR3 size: 15 residues. V trimming: 6 bases; J trimming: 4 bases; junction bases outside the gene matches: 13. Germline CDR1 SQVTM, CDR2 ANQGSEA. The CDR3 DNA is TGCAGCGTCTTTACTCCGGGACAGGTAGCCTATGGCTACACCTTC. It yields the protein CSVFTPGQVAYGYTF.

The rearrangement uses TRBV19 and TRBJ2-3; 13 positions agree with TRBD2. V trimming: 0 bases; J trimming: 3 bases; junction bases outside the gene matches: 12. This CDR3 has 20 amino acids. The germline V gene encodes CDR1 LNHDA and CDR2 SQIVND (reference sequence). In DNA form, the CDR3 reads TGTGCCAGTAGTATAGACCCTTCCCCGGGACTAGCGGGGTTTACAGATACGCAGTATTTT. This codes for CASSIDPSPGLAGFTDTQYF.

V gene TRBV28 combines with J gene TRBJ2-7; D is perhaps TRBD2 (5 bases). Germline lookup yields CDR1 MDHEN and CDR2 SYDVKM. This CDR3 is built from 15 residues. Trimming shortened V by 6 bases and J by 4 bases, and 19 bases separated the two germline ends. The CDR3 sequence is CASSPPQDSSYEQYF. DNA for the CDR3: TGTGCCAGCAGCCCCCCCCAGGACTCATCTTACGAGCAGTACTTC.

The count of this clone is one. The chain combines TRBV5-1 with TRBJ2-3; TRBD2 aligns across 10 bases. V shed 0 bases and J 2 bases; nucleotides not matched to a gene: 3. CDR3 length: 16 residues. CDR1 SGHRS and CDR2 YFSETQ come from the germline V gene. In DNA, the CDR3 is TGCGCCAGCAGCTTGGTTCTAGCGGGGGACACAGATACGCAGTATTTT. Its translation is CASSLVLAGDTDTQYF.

The gene calls are TRBV30 and TRBJ2-7, with D hard to call. Germline V gives CDR1 GTSNPN, CDR2 SVGIG (reference sequence). Trimming pared 1 base from V and 5 bases from J, leaving 6 bases between. The CDR3 length is 11 residues. CDR3 region: CAWSASNEQYF. In DNA form, the CDR3 reads TGTGCCTGGAGTGCTTCTAACGAGCAGTACTTC.

The chain recombines TRBV10-3 with TRBJ2-3, with 10 bases lining up with TRBD2. Germline V gene data show CDR1 as ENHRY and CDR2 as SYGVKD. Trimming at V came to 0 bases and at J to 5 bases, leaving 11 bases not matched to a gene. This CDR3 has 18 amino acids. CDR3 DNA sequence: TGTGCCATCAGTGAGTCGAGGTCTAGCGGGGGAATGGGAGATACGCAGTATTTT. Protein product: CAISESRSSGGMGDTQYF.

This clone was seen a single time. The DNA of the CDR3 is TGTGCCAGCACGAAATCGGGGGGCGCAGGTGGCTACACCTTC. This sequence encodes CASTKSGGAGGYTF. The chain joins TRBV7-2 to TRBJ1-2, with D possibly matching TRBD1 (6 bases). The V gene lost 7 bases and the J gene lost 7 bases, with 19 bases spanning the gap. The CDR3 has 14 residues. Germline CDR1 and CDR2: SGHTA and FQGNSA. Full variable domain (outside the CDR3, taken from reference TRBV7-2 and TRBJ1-2): GAGVSQSPSNKVTEKGKDVELRCDPISGHTALYWYRQSLGQGLEFLIYFQGNSAPDKSGLPSDRFSAERTGGSVSTLTIQRTQQEDSAVYLCASTKSGGAGGYTFGSGTRLTVV.

In this sample, this clone turned up once. This chain links TRBV3-1 (or the pseudogene TRBV3-2) with TRBJ2-7; D may be TRBD2 (5 bases). Germline V CDR1 and CDR2: LGHDT, YNNKEL (reference sequence). The germline V and J ends were trimmed by 1 base and 4 bases, with 14 bases remaining between them. The CDR3 is 15 amino acids. DNA of the CDR3: TGTGCCAGCAGCCAAGGGCCAACCGCGGGTTACGAGCAGTACTTC. This codes for CASSQGPTAGYEQYF.

The rearrangement uses TRBV10-3 and TRBJ2-1, with TRBD2 identical over 9 bases. There are 14 residues in the CDR3. In germline, CDR1 is ENHRY, CDR2 SYGVKD. V was pared by 10 bases and J by 2 bases, with 6 bases of the junction left unmatched. CDR3 sequence: CATSSGITYNEQFF. As DNA, the CDR3 is TGTGCCACCTCTAGCGGGATAACCTACAATGAGCAGTTCTTC.

The chain links TRBV10-1 to TRBJ1-2; a weak D match, TRBD1 (5 bases). The ends were cut back, 6 bases at V and 4 bases at J, with 12 bases in the middle. CDR3 length equals 13 residues. Looked up from germline, CDR1 is WNHNN and CDR2 is SYGVQD (reference sequence). CDR3 in DNA: TGCGCCAGCAGGGGCAGGGAGGGCTATGGCTACACCTTC. The encoded protein is CASRGREGYGYTF.

The V gene is TRBV5-1, the J gene TRBJ1-5; D is unclear. This CDR3 has 14 amino acids. The ends were cut back, 5 bases at V and 7 bases at J, with 16 bases in the middle. From germline, CDR1 is SGHRS and CDR2 YFSETQ. CDR3 in DNA: TGCGCCAGCAGTCCTTCCCCTGAGGGCCAGCCCCAGCATTTT. As protein: CASSPSPEGQPQHF.

This CDR3 is CASSLSSGGIDTQYF. Here the CDR3 DNA reads TGTGCCAGCAGCCTGTCTAGCGGGGGGATAGATACGCAGTATTTT. The rearrangement links TRBV3-1 (or the pseudogene TRBV3-2) to TRBJ2-3; 11 bases match TRBD2. The CDR3 has 15 residues. Trimming took 4 bases from V and 5 from J; bases not matched to a gene: 5. The V gene's germline CDR1 is LGHDT and CDR2 YNNKEL (reference sequence).

The chain employs TRBV29-1 and TRBJ2-5, with TRBD2 identical over 11 bases. After removal of 3 bases from V and 0 bases from J, the junction contained 6 bases not matched to a gene. The CDR3 sequence is 16 residues long. Per germline, CDR1 SQVTM and CDR2 ANQGSEA. This CDR3 is CSVDIAGGTDQETQYF. Here the CDR3 DNA reads TGCAGCGTTGATATAGCGGGGGGGACGGACCAAGAGACCCAGTACTTC.

The chain employs TRBV7-2 and TRBJ2-1, with D perhaps TRBD1 (5 bases). The CDR3 has 15 residues. The germline V and J ends were trimmed by 3 bases and 0 bases, with 9 bases remaining between them. CDR1 and CDR2 (germline): SGHTA, FQGNSA. CDR3 nucleotide sequence: TGTGCCAGCAGCTTGCAGGGAAGCTCCTACAATGAGCAGTTCTTC. The encoded protein is CASSLQGSSYNEQFF.

The chain carries TRBV9 and TRBJ1-1; TRBD1 is a possible D gene (6 bases). V shed 4 bases and J shed 0 bases, with 10 bases lying between them. The CDR3 runs 14 residues. CDR1 and CDR2 from the germline V gene are SGDLS and YYNGEE. The CDR3: CASSQGQMNTEAFF. Written as DNA, the CDR3 is TGTGCCAGCAGCCAAGGACAGATGAACACTGAAGCTTTCTTT. Full variable domain (missing parts from reference TRBV9 and TRBJ1-1): DSGVTQTPKHLITATGQRVTLRCSPRSGDLSVYWYQQSLDQGLQFLIQYYNGEERAKGNILERFSAQQFPDLHSELNLSSLELGDSALYFCASSQGQMNTEAFFGQGTRLTVV.